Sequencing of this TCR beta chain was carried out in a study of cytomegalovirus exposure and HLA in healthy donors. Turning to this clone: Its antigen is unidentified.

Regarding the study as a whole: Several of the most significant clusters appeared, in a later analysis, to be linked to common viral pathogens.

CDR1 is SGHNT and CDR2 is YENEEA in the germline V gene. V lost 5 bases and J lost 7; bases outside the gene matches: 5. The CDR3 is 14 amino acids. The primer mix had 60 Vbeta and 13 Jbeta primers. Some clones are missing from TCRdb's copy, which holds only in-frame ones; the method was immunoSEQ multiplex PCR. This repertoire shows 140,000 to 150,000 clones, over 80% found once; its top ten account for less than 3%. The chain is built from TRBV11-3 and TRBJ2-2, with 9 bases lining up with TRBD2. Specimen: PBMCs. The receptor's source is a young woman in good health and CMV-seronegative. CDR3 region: CASSAGGLSGELFF. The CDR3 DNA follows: TGTGCCAGCAGCGCGGGAGGGCTTAGCGGGGAGCTGTTTTTT.